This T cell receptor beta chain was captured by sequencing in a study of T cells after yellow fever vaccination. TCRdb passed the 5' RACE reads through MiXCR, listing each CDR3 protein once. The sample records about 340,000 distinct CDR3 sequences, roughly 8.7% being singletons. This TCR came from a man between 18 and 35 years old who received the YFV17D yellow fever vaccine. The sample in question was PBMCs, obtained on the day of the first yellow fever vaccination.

The CDR3 region is CASVTTGSAGYTF. The CDR3 nucleotides read TGTGCCAGCGTTACAACAGGTTCCGCTGGCTACACCTTC. V is TRBV2 and J is TRBJ1-2, with a weak D call TRBD1 (5 bases). The V and J ends lost 8 bases and 7 bases respectively, with 17 bases between them. Germline loops: CDR1 SNHLY, CDR2 FYNNEI. This CDR3 has 13 residues. The whole variable domain, remainder taken from reference TRBV2 and TRBJ1-2, is EPEVTQTPSHQVTQMGQEVILRCVPISNHLYFYWYRQILGQKVEFLVSFYNNEISEKSEIFDDQFSVERPDGSNFTLKIRSTKLEDSAMYFCASVTTGSAGYTFGSGTRLTVV.